Described below is a single T cell receptor (beta chain) sequence and its context. This clonotype was found once. Which antigen it targets is not known. Within one base of it there is no much larger clone, and no base qualities were kept. One read amounts to weak evidence. This sample stems from a study of response to subunit inactivated influenza vaccine (dated by TCRdb to 2017 to 2018). The study in broad terms: To follow how T cells responded to a trivalent subunit inactivated influenza vaccine, the researchers relied on deep quantitative profiling of the T cell receptor repertoire. What the work shows at the level of the full study, not this receptor alone: The authors proposed that each seasonal influenza vaccination may bring in only a limited number of new T cells.

V loses 11 bases of germline sequence and J loses 4 bases, and the interval between the two ends is 9 bases. The CDR3 covers 11 residues, taking in both the cysteine and the phenylalanine. Just CDR3 DNA is preserved here, 33 bases in frame from base 1. CDR1 and CDR2 were assigned from the germline V gene as MNHEY and SVGEGT. Receptors were amplified or captured by RT-PCR. The sample was run on an Illumina HiSeq 2500. TCRdb trimmed public reads at Q25 via fastp, called clones via MiXCR and kept in-frame beta chains. Merged by CDR3 protein, the rows form single entries marked with the most common genes and DNA. The sample table lists 590,000 or so distinct CDR3 sequences, less than 15% of them with a count of one. The biggest ten clones account for about 7.6% of the sample.

The sequenced sample was PBMCs from blood, obtained roughly 2 weeks before vaccination. The sequence was collected from a man aged 45-60 years who received an inactivated influenza vaccine. Donor details come from another sample of the same person, matched by shared clones. The chain is encoded by TRBV6-2 or TRBV6-3 joined to TRBJ1-3; the D gene identity is not certain. Here the CDR3 is given as CAVGNGNTIYF. The bases are TGTGCCGTCGGGAACGGAAACACCATATATTTT.